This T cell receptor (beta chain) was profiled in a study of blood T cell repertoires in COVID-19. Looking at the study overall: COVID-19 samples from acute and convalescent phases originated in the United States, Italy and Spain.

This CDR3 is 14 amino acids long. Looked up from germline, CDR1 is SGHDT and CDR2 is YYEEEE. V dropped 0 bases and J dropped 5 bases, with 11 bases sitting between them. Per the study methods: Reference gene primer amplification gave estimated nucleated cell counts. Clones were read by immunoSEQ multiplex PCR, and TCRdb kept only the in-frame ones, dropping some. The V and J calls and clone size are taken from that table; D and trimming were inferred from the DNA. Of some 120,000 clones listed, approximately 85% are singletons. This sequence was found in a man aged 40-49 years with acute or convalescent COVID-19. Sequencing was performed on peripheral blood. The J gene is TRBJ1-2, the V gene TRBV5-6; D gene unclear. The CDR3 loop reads CASSLDRRWYGYTF. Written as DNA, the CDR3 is TGTGCCAGCAGCTTGGATCGGCGGTGGTATGGCTACACCTTC.